Below are 10 T cell receptor beta chains sequenced from a single sample in a study of blood T cell repertoires in COVID-19. Using immunoSEQ multiplex PCR, the repertoire was profiled, and TCRdb retains in-frame clones only, with some absent. This table holds roughly 430,000 clones, approximately 88% found once. The specimen was PBMCs or T cells enriched from blood (not recorded which). The receptor source for this set is a woman between 35 and 50 years old with acute COVID-19.

The chain joins TRBV2 to TRBJ1-2; 11 positions agree with TRBD1. Germline trimming cut 3 bases from V and 3 bases from J; bases unmatched to any gene: 3. Germline V gene data show CDR1 as SNHLY and CDR2 as FYNNEI. The CDR3 totals 15 residues. This CDR3 reads CASSDRTGGHYGYTF. The CDR3 DNA is TGTGCCAGCAGTGACCGGACAGGGGGCCACTATGGCTACACCTTC.

J is TRBJ1-5 and V is TRBV5-5; 9 bases are shared with TRBD1. Germline-derived CDR1 and CDR2 are SGHKS and YYEKEE (reference sequence). The J segment lost 5 bases and the V segment lost 3 bases, leaving 3 bases of the junction unmatched. The CDR3 length is 14 residues. The DNA of the CDR3 is TGTGCCAGCAGCTGGGACAGGGCCCATCAGCCCCAGCATTTT. This gives the protein CASSWDRAHQPQHF. The full variable domain, its missing parts supplied by reference TRBV5-5 and TRBJ1-5, is DAGVTQSPTHLIKTRGQQVTLRCSPISGHKSVSWYQQVLGQGPQFIFQYYEKEERGRGNFPDRFSARQFPNYSSELNVNALLLGDSALYLCASSWDRAHQPQHFGDGTRLSIL.

This clone was detected only a few times. The genes are TRBV5-1 and TRBJ2-3, with 9 bases identical to TRBD1. CDR3 size: 14 residues. V lost 1 base and J lost 4; bases outside the gene matches: 1. Germline loops: CDR1 SGHRS, CDR2 YFSETQ. The CDR3, as DNA: TGCGCCAGCAGCTTGACAGGGGGCGCAGATACGCAGTATTTT. Translation gives CASSLTGGADTQYF.

The chain is built from TRBV2 and TRBJ1-5; weak D call: TRBD1 (5 bases). From germline, CDR1 is SNHLY and CDR2 FYNNEI. V was pared by 3 bases and J by 0 bases, with 12 bases between. CDR3 length: 16 residues. CDR3 sequence (DNA): TGTGCCAGCAGTGAGGGGGGGGGTGGTAGCAATCAGCCCCAGCATTTT. This codes for CASSEGGGGSNQPQHF.

This sequence joins TRBV5-1 and TRBJ1-1, with 8 bases lining up with TRBD1. CDR3 length: 13 residues. Losses at the gene ends were 5 bases for V and 7 bases for J; bases not matched to a gene: 7. Germline values: CDR1 SGHRS, CDR2 YFSETQ. CDR3: CASRYTGGGEAFF. The CDR3 DNA sequence: TGCGCCAGCAGGTACACAGGGGGAGGTGAAGCTTTCTTT.

This chain connects TRBV18 to TRBJ1-1, with TRBD1 matching over 12 bases. Germline-derived CDR1 and CDR2 are KGHSH and LQKENI. The CDR3 extends over 14 amino acids. V lost 6 bases and J lost 4; bases outside the gene matches: 3. CDR3 sequence reads: CASSLGQGATEAFF. Written as DNA, the CDR3 is TGTGCCAGCTCTCTGGGACAGGGGGCCACTGAAGCTTTCTTT.

This chain connects TRBV6-5 to TRBJ2-2, with 11 bases matching TRBD2. The trim removed 8 bases at V and 4 bases at J, leaving 3 bases unmatched. The CDR3 is made up of 14 amino acids. In germline, CDR1 is MNHEY, CDR2 SVGAGI. The CDR3 DNA follows: TGTGCCAGCCTGACTAGCGGGGCCACCGGGGAGCTGTTTTTT. It yields the protein CASLTSGATGELFF.

The chain employs TRBV14 and TRBJ2-1, with 7 bases aligning to TRBD2. The CDR3 contains 16 residues. CDR1 and CDR2 from the germline V gene are SGHDN and FVKESK. V was clipped by 4 bases and J by 8 bases; unmatched bases: 14. CDR3 in amino acids: CASSPGGGGFWDEQFF. DNA of the CDR3: TGTGCCAGCAGCCCCGGCGGGGGAGGATTTTGGGATGAGCAGTTCTTC.

J is TRBJ1-2 and V is TRBV3-1 (or the pseudogene TRBV3-2), with 7 bases identical to TRBD1. CDR1 and CDR2 from the germline V gene are LGHDT and YNNKEL (reference sequence). This CDR3 is 13 amino acids long. V lost 4 bases to trimming and J lost 7 bases; unmatched junction nucleotides: 6. Written as DNA, the CDR3 is TGTGCCAGCAGCCCAAACGACAGGGCTGGCTACACCTTC. Amino acid sequence: CASSPNDRAGYTF.

The chain joins TRBV5-1 to TRBJ2-5, with D perhaps TRBD2 (7 bases). V shed 0 bases and J shed 0 bases, with 15 bases lying between them. This CDR3 region has 17 residues. Germline V gives CDR1 SGHRS, CDR2 YFSETQ. The CDR3 is CASSLALARGHQETQYF. Here the CDR3 DNA reads TGCGCCAGCAGCTTGGCGTTGGCGCGGGGGCACCAAGAGACCCAGTACTTC.